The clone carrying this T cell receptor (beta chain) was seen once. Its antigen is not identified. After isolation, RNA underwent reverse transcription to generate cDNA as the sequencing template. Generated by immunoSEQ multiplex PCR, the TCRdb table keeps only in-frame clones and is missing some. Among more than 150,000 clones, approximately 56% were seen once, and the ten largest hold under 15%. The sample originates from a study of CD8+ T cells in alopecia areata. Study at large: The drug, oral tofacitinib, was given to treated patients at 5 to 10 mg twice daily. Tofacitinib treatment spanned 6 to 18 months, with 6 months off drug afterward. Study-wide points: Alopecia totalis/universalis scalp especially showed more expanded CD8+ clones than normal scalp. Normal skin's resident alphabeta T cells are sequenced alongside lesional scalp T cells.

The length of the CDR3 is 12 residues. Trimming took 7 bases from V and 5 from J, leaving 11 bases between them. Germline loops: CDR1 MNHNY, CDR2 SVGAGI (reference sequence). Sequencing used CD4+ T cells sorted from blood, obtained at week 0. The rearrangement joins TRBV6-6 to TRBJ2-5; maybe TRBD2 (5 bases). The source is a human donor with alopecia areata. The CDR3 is CASNGVEETQYF. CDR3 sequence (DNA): TGTGCCAGCAACGGGGTAGAGGAGACCCAGTACTTC.